The clone carrying this T cell receptor beta chain was picked up one time. The antigen is not known. The same CDR3 can be traced to other DNA sequences in this sample. These data come from a study of cytomegalovirus exposure and HLA in healthy donors. Study-level information: Unique TCRs numbering some 93 million, obtained from HLA-typed donors, made up an early data release. Most genotyped donors, 75% to 85% of about 400, had Caucasian-associated genetic ancestry.

PCR amplification relied on 60 Vbeta primers (plus 13 Jbeta primers). Assay: immunoSEQ multiplex PCR; the TCRdb copy retains only in-frame clones and omits some. The sample shows around 85,000 clones, under 80% of them seen only once. The V gene's germline CDR1 is ENHRY and CDR2 SYGVKD. This CDR3 is 14 amino acids long. The V and J ends lost 3 bases and 2 bases, in that order; junction bases with no gene match: 2. Findings and caveats of the study: Immune exposure was documented only through CMV serostatus.

The TCR was taken from a man between 60 and 70 years old in good health and CMV-seronegative. The specimen sequenced was PBMCs. The genes are TRBV10-3 and TRBJ2-3; 7 bases agree with TRBD1. CDR3 residues: CAISEGQDTDTQYF. The DNA for the CDR3 is TGTGCCATCAGTGAAGGACAGGACACAGATACGCAGTATTTT.